Shown below are 30 T cell receptor beta chains from a single sample sequenced in a study of molecular identifiers for immune sequencing clone quantification. Each CDR3 protein gets one entry after TCRdb re-called the PCR reads with MiXCR. There are tens of thousands of distinct CDR3 sequences in the sample; less than 20% occur only once, and approximately 1.5% lies in the top ten. Material: naive CD8+ T cells from blood, with Jurkat cell RNA spiked in. Specified subset: FACS-sorted CD8+CD4-CCR7+CD45RA+ naive T cells. These receptor sequences come from a human donor in good health. Some libraries in this study had Jurkat cell RNA spiked in.

This clonotype was seen many times. This chain uses TRBV30 with TRBJ2-7; unclear D gene. V dropped 2 bases and J dropped 3 bases, with 5 bases sitting between them. The germline CDR1 and CDR2 sequences are GTSNPN and SVGIG (reference sequence). This CDR3 is built from 11 residues. CDR3 sequence (DNA): TGTGCCTGGAGTCTCGGCTACGAGCAGTACTTC. Translating gives CAWSLGYEQYF.

Note on this clonotype: A much larger clone lies one base from this, so it may be a read error. This sequence joins TRBV19 and TRBJ2-3; tentative D call: TRBD1 (5 bases). This CDR3 has 13 residues. V shed 4 bases and J shed 5 bases, with 10 bases lying between them. The germline V gene has CDR1 LNHDA and CDR2 SQIVND (reference sequence). CDR3 sequence reads: CASSTSRGDTQYF. CDR3 in DNA: TGTGCCAGTAGTACTTCTAGGGGAGATACGCAGTATTTT.

This clonotype was counted at least ten times. V is TRBV4-3 and J is TRBJ1-1; D is perhaps TRBD1 (6 bases). From germline, CDR1 is LGHNA and CDR2 YSLEER. V was cut by 3 bases and J by 1 base, with 12 bases left in between. This CDR3 comprises 15 residues. The CDR3 sequence is CASSQTRTANTEAFF. CDR3 coding DNA: TGCGCCAGCAGCCAGACGAGGACAGCGAACACTGAAGCTTTCTTT.

The sample holds many counts of this clonotype. The chain recombines TRBV6-4 with TRBJ1-5; TRBD1 might be the D (5 bases). Trimming shortened V by 0 bases and J by 4 bases, and 19 bases separated the two germline ends. The CDR3 loop spans 18 amino acids. Germline CDR1 reads MRHNA; CDR2 reads SNTAGT. The CDR3 nucleotides are TGTGCCAGCAGTGACTCGATTGGGGCCCCGGAGGTTAATCAGCCCCAGCATTTT. It translates to CASSDSIGAPEVNQPQHF.

The table lists this clonotype with many counts. V gene TRBV7-2 combines with J gene TRBJ2-1, with 7 bases lining up with TRBD1. V lost 2 bases, J lost 1 base, and 8 bases stayed unmatched. The CDR3 loop spans 17 amino acids. Germline V gene data show CDR1 as SGHTA and CDR2 as FQGNSA. CDR3 sequence: CASSLQGVIYSYNEQFF. In nucleotides, the CDR3 is TGTGCCAGCAGCTTACAGGGGGTTATTTATTCCTACAATGAGCAGTTCTTC. Full variable domain (missing parts from reference TRBV7-2 and TRBJ2-1): GAGVSQSPSNKVTEKGKDVELRCDPISGHTALYWYRQSLGQGLEFLIYFQGNSAPDKSGLPSDRFSAERTGGSVSTLTIQRTQQEDSAVYLCASSLQGVIYSYNEQFFGPGTRLTVL.

The chain is built from TRBV29-1 and TRBJ2-1; D unclear. Germline V gene sequence: CDR1 SQVTM, CDR2 ANQGSEA. There are 12 residues in the CDR3. V lost 8 bases and J 3 bases, leaving 11 bases between the germline ends. CDR3 in amino acids: CSLTDHYNEQFF. The CDR3 DNA follows: TGCAGCTTGACCGATCACTACAATGAGCAGTTCTTC.

The sample holds many counts of this clonotype. The genes are TRBV4-1 and TRBJ1-1; no firm D call. Trimming left V 0 bases short and J 8 bases short, with 7 bases between. Germline V lookup: CDR1 MGHRA, CDR2 YSYEKL. CDR3 length: 12 amino acids. The CDR3 sequence: CASSQDFTEAFF. The DNA for the CDR3 is TGCGCCAGCAGCCAAGATTTTACGGAAGCTTTCTTT.

Note on this clonotype: A read error may explain this, as a much larger clone is one base away. The chain carries TRBV15 and TRBJ2-5, with D possibly TRBD1 on 5 matching bases. Germline CDR1 reads LNHNV; CDR2 reads YYDKDF (reference sequence). The CDR3 sequence is 14 residues long. The CDR3 sequence is CATSRGSGQETQHF. For the CDR3, the DNA is TGTGCCACCAGCAGAGGTTCCGGACAAGAGACCCAGCACTTC. The variable domain in full, completed from reference TRBV15 and TRBJ2-5, reads DAMVIQNPRYQVTQFGKPVTLSCSQTLNHNVMYWYQQKSSQAPKLLFHYYDKDFNNEADTPDNFQSRRPNTSFCFLDIRSPGLGDTAMYLCATSRGSGQETQHFGPGTRLLVL.

This clonotype was seen a handful of times. The chain employs TRBV20-1 and TRBJ1-6, with 7 bases fitting TRBD1. Germline V gene sequence: CDR1 DFQATT, CDR2 SNEGSKA (reference sequence). Trimming removed 6 bases from V and 10 bases from J; junction bases left unmatched: 18. The length of the CDR3 is 16 residues. The chain's CDR3 is CSAERTGGGVGSPLHF. CDR3 DNA: TGCAGTGCGGAGAGGACAGGCGGGGGAGTGGGGTCACCCCTCCACTTT.

Only a few counts were recorded for this clonotype. J is TRBJ1-6 and V is TRBV28, with D perhaps matching TRBD1 (6 bases). The CDR3 is 17 amino acids. Trimming removed 6 bases from V and 7 bases from J, with 22 bases in between. CDR1 is MDHEN and CDR2 is SYDVKM in the germline V gene. The DNA of the CDR3 is TGTGCCAGCAGCGTGACAGGCGCCCTATCTCCAAATTCACCCCTCCACTTT. It is translated as CASSVTGALSPNSPLHF.

This clonotype was seen ten or more times. The chain employs TRBV11-2 and TRBJ2-1; the match to TRBD1 covers 8 bases. The CDR3 runs 15 residues. Germline lookup yields CDR1 SGHAT and CDR2 FQNNGV. V gave up 4 bases and J gave up 5 bases; unmatched junction bases: 7. The CDR3 nucleotides are TGTGCCAGCAGCTCCACAGGGGGACCCCACAATGAGCAGTTCTTC. It codes for CASSSTGGPHNEQFF.

This clonotype has ten or more counts. The chain couples TRBV27 to TRBJ1-5; a possible D gene is TRBD1 (6 bases). The CDR3 has 14 amino acids. Germline V gene lookup returns CDR1 MNHEY and CDR2 SMNVEV (reference sequence). The germline V and J ends were trimmed by 5 bases and 5 bases, with 13 bases remaining between them. The CDR3: CASSPTGRYQPQHF. CDR3 DNA: TGTGCCAGCAGTCCCACAGGGAGATATCAGCCCCAGCATTTT.

The sample holds many counts of this clonotype. V is TRBV6-2 or TRBV6-3 and J is TRBJ2-3, with D unresolved. CDR3 size: 11 residues. Per germline, CDR1 MNHEY and CDR2 SVGEGT. Deletions cut 4 bases from V and 7 bases from J, with 6 bases between. Here the CDR3 reads CASSWGYTQYF. DNA of the CDR3: TGTGCCAGCAGTTGGGGATATACGCAGTATTTT.

J is TRBJ1-2 and V is TRBV30; D gene ambiguous. CDR3 length: 13 residues. CDR1 and CDR2 from the germline V gene are GTSNPN and SVGIG (reference sequence). V dropped 5 bases and J dropped 5 bases, with 15 bases sitting between them. The CDR3 sequence: CAWVRNTLYGYTF. The CDR3 DNA reads TGTGCCTGGGTACGGAACACCTTATATGGCTACACCTTC.

There are many counts of this clonotype. The chain joins TRBV12-5 to TRBJ2-2; 11 nucleotides match TRBD2. CDR3 length: 16 amino acids. The germline CDR1 and CDR2 sequences are LGHNT and FRNRAP. Trimming at V came to 3 bases and at J to 1 base, leaving 1 base not matched to a gene. The CDR3 protein is CASGFGLAGNTGELFF. CDR3 DNA: TGTGCTAGTGGTTTCGGACTAGCGGGGAACACCGGGGAGCTGTTTTTT.

The table lists this clonotype with a few counts. The rearrangement uses TRBV7-9 and TRBJ2-7; 8 positions agree with TRBD1. After removal of 1 base from V and 6 bases from J, the junction contained 8 bases not matched to a gene. This CDR3 has 15 amino acids. Germline values: CDR1 SEHNR, CDR2 FQNEAQ (reference sequence). The DNA for the CDR3 is TGTGCCAGCAGCTTAGACCGGACAGGGTTTACCGAGCAGTACTTC. Translation gives CASSLDRTGFTEQYF.

This clonotype was seen ten or more times. The chain joins TRBV28 to TRBJ1-5; D gene ambiguous. Germline loops: CDR1 MDHEN, CDR2 SYDVKM. The CDR3 is 14 amino acids. V was cut by 2 bases and J by 1 base, with 6 bases left in between. CDR3 nucleotides: TGTGCCAGCAGTTTAGTGGGGAGCAATCAGCCCCAGCATTTT. It encodes CASSLVGSNQPQHF. The whole variable domain, filled in from reference TRBV28 and TRBJ1-5, reads DVKVTQSSRYLVKRTGEKVFLECVQDMDHENMFWYRQDPGLGLRLIYFSYDVKMKEKGDIPEGYSVSREKKERFSLILESASTNQTSMYLCASSLVGSNQPQHFGDGTRLSIL.

The table lists this clonotype with many counts. The chain employs TRBV7-2 and TRBJ2-7; 9 bases are shared with TRBD2. This CDR3 is 15 amino acids long. With V trimmed by 1 base and J by 4 bases, 5 bases remained unmatched. In germline, CDR1 is SGHTA, CDR2 FQGNSA. CDR3 amino acids: CASSLGLAGRYEQYF. CDR3 nucleotides: TGTGCCAGCAGCTTAGGGCTAGCGGGACGATACGAGCAGTACTTC.

Comments on this clonotype: This may arise from a read error, as a much more abundant clone is one base away. The chain carries TRBV11-3 and TRBJ1-1; D is unresolved. The CDR3 has 12 residues. Germline V CDR1 and CDR2: SGHNT, YENEEA. CDR3: CASSPPRPETFF. CDR3 in DNA: TGTGCCAGCAGCCCTCCGAGACCTGAAACTTTCTTT.

This clonotype was observed at least ten times. The chain has TRBV27 and TRBJ2-7; D possibly uses TRBD1 or TRBD2 (5 bases each). V gave up 5 bases and J gave up 2 bases, with 25 bases separating them. The CDR3 sequence is 18 residues long. From germline, CDR1 is MNHEY and CDR2 SMNVEV (reference sequence). CDR3: CASSTGTDGGLGAYEQYF. CDR3 nucleotides: TGTGCCAGCAGTACCGGGACGGATGGGGGTTTAGGAGCCTACGAGCAGTACTTC.

The chain uses TRBV30 and TRBJ1-2; D may be TRBD1 (6 bases). V was trimmed by 5 bases and J by 5 bases, leaving 15 bases between them. The CDR3 has 13 amino acids. The V gene's germline CDR1 is GTSNPN and CDR2 SVGIG (reference sequence). This CDR3 reads CAWVRDTLYGYTF. CDR3 sequence (DNA): TGTGCCTGGGTACGGGACACCTTATATGGCTACACCTTC.

This clonotype was recorded at least ten times. The chain uses TRBV7-6 and TRBJ2-5, with D uncertain. The CDR3 covers 14 residues. The V and J ends lost 4 bases and 2 bases respectively, with 11 bases between them. CDR1 SGHVS and CDR2 FNYEAQ come from the germline V gene. CDR3 sequence (DNA): TGTGCCAGCAGCTCATGGGTGGGACAAGAGACCCAGTACTTC. It codes for CASSSWVGQETQYF.

This clonotype was seen at least ten times. The gene calls are TRBV6-7 and TRBJ2-2; 7 positions agree with TRBD1. TRBV6-7 is an ORF, with its function uncertain. Trimming cost V 5 bases and J 4 bases; bases outside gene matches: 10. The CDR3 covers 16 residues. In nucleotides, the CDR3 is TGTGCCAGCAGTCGCCGGGACAGTCTTTGCACCGGGGAGCTGTTTTTT. Amino acid sequence: CASSRRDSLCTGELFF.

The table lists this clonotype with many counts. A read error may account for a junction end that differs from germline. V gene TRBV7-7 combines with J gene TRBJ2-2; 7 bases match TRBD2. Germline CDR1 is SSHAT and CDR2 is FNYEAQ (reference sequence). The CDR3 is made up of 13 amino acids. CDR3 amino acids: CASSLGGSRELFF. CDR3 nucleotide sequence: TGTGCTAGCAGCTTAGGCGGGAGCAGGGAGCTGTTTTTT.

By share of the sample, this clonotype is medium-sized. V gene TRBV6-2 or TRBV6-3 combines with J gene TRBJ2-2; a possible D gene is TRBD2 (5 bases). Germline V gives CDR1 MNHEY, CDR2 SVGEGT. CDR3 size: 17 residues. Deletions cut 8 bases from V and 5 bases from J, with 24 bases between. CDR3 in amino acids: CASAKFMWEHLTGELFF. DNA for the CDR3: TGTGCCAGCGCCAAGTTTATGTGGGAGCATCTTACCGGGGAGCTGTTTTTT.

This clonotype has just a few counts. This chain joins TRBV7-6 and TRBJ2-1, with 9 nucleotides matching TRBD2. CDR3 length equals 16 residues. V trimming: 1 base; J trimming: 9 bases; junction bases outside the gene matches: 10. Germline CDR1 reads SGHVS; CDR2 reads FNYEAQ. DNA of the CDR3: TGTGCCAGCAGCTTAGTGGTGGGTAGCGGGAGTGCTGAGCAGTTCTTC. It codes for CASSLVVGSGSAEQFF.

This clonotype was counted only a few times. This rearrangement joins TRBV6-5 to TRBJ2-1; D is uncertain. Germline V lookup: CDR1 MNHEY, CDR2 SVGAGI. This CDR3 has 14 amino acids. The V and J ends lost 2 bases and 5 bases respectively, with 10 bases between them. The CDR3 here is CASSYTGPNNEQFF. CDR3 DNA: TGTGCCAGCAGTTACACCGGGCCCAACAATGAGCAGTTCTTC.

On this clonotype: With a much larger clone just one base away, this may be a read error. The V and J genes are TRBV10-2 and TRBJ2-7, with D unclear. The CDR3 runs to 12 residues. Germline V gene lookup returns CDR1 WSHSY and CDR2 SAAADI. CDR3 sequence (DNA): TGCGCCAGGAGTGATCCAGGCTACGAGCAGTACTTC. Amino acids: CARSDPGYEQYF.

This clonotype turned up a few times. V gene TRBV7-9 combines with J gene TRBJ1-2; D is unclear. Trimming left V 2 bases short and J 4 bases short, with 14 bases between. The CDR3 contains 15 residues. Germline values: CDR1 SEHNR, CDR2 FQNEAQ (reference sequence). The CDR3 DNA follows: TGTGCCAGCAGCTTATTGGGTAATACTATCTATGGCTACACCTTC. This encodes CASSLLGNTIYGYTF.

This clonotype was seen only a few times. Possible read error: a much larger clone is one base away. The V and J genes are TRBV4-2 and TRBJ1-5; D perhaps matches TRBD1 (6 bases). Trimming shortened V by 3 bases and J by 3 bases, and 15 bases separated the two germline ends. The CDR3 runs 16 residues. Germline V gives CDR1 LGHNA, CDR2 YNFKEQ. The CDR3 reads CASSQEQGNNNQPQHF. The DNA of the CDR3 is TGTGCCAGCAGCCAGGAACAGGGAAATAACAATCAGCCCCAGCATTTT.